This TCR beta chain derives from a study of T cell repertoires in cytomegalovirus infection. As concerns this clonotype: What it binds is unknown.

TCRdb itself ran the reads through MiXCR, one entry per CDR3 protein. This table holds approximately 110,000 distinct CDR3 sequences, around 40% found once. Per germline, CDR1 SNHLY and CDR2 FYNNEI. The CDR3 spans 15 residues. The ends were cut back, 1 base at V and 3 bases at J, with 10 bases in the middle. This TCR was sampled from a human donor in good health (CMV status not recorded). Some clones in this sample may be carry-over from other donors' samples. This chain joins TRBV2 and TRBJ2-1; D tentatively reads TRBD1 or TRBD2 (6 bases each). The specimen comprised CD8+ T cells from cultured PBMCs, sampled from culture after CMV antigen stimulation. CDR3 DNA sequence: TGTGCCAGCAGTGAAGGCGGGACAAGCTACAATGAGCAGTTCTTC. Protein sequence: CASSEGGTSYNEQFF.